This T cell receptor beta chain was observed in a study of cytomegalovirus exposure and HLA in healthy donors. Looking at the study overall: As released early, the data held about 85 million unique TCRs from HLA-typed donors.

PCR employed 60 Vbeta and 13 Jbeta primers. Original analysis: Unique TCR beta chains totaled about 73 million in a later count, with roughly 10 million of them shared. The protocol was immunoSEQ multiplex PCR, while the TCRdb copy is restricted to in-frame clones and leaves out a portion. V, J and clone size derive from that table, while D and trimming were established from the DNA sequence. Of tens of thousands of clones in the sample, about 66% were seen once. CDR3 size: 15 residues. Germline CDR1 and CDR2: LNHDA and SQIVND (reference sequence). Trimming shortened V by 5 bases and J by 6 bases, and 16 bases separated the two germline ends. This clone was observed a single time. Its antigen is unidentified. Study findings and constraints: Near-uniform donor sequencing depth was presumed by presence/absence analyses.

The receptor comes from a boy younger than 18 in good health and CMV-seropositive. The chain is built from TRBV19 and TRBJ1-4; perhaps TRBD1 as D (5 bases). Specimen: PBMCs. The CDR3 is CASSRIMGRYEKLFF. The CDR3 DNA follows: TGTGCCAGTAGTCGGATCATGGGGCGATATGAAAAACTGTTTTTT. The variable domain in full, completed from reference TRBV19 and TRBJ1-4, reads DGGITQSPKYLFRKEGQNVTLSCEQNLNHDAMYWYRQDPGQGLRLIYYSQIVNDFQKGDIAEGYSVSREKKESFPLTVTSAQKNPTAFYLCASSRIMGRYEKLFFGSGTQLSVL.